This T cell receptor beta chain was documented in a study of human T cells and chemical hapten exposure. Time point meaning: patch test 2, 6 weeks after DPC sensitization. The treatment was: therapeutic diphenylcyclopropenone sensitization with weekly scalp DPC. The study's findings and limits: As the donors had alopecia, their immune response may differ from healthy people's. Relative to control repertoires, expanded TCRs gave rise to significantly more large CDR3 similarity clusters.

As the library was built, unique molecular identifiers were attached to individual cDNA molecules. A single record per CDR3 protein comes from TCRdb applying MiXCR to the RACE reads. Found here are around 99,000 distinct CDR3 sequences, about a tenth of them singletons; the top ten hold about 3.1%. This clonotype was counted only a few times. What it binds is not known. The ends lost 4 bases at V and 0 bases at J; junction bases unmatched: 10. Germline V gene lookup returns CDR1 MNHNY and CDR2 SVGAGI (reference sequence). This CDR3 is 18 amino acids long. This receptor was identified in a woman aged 40-49 years with alopecia areata. Some clones in this sample may be carry-over from other donors' samples. The chain has TRBV6-6 and TRBJ1-4; 8 bases fit TRBD1. The specimen comprised whole blood, sampled in connection with sensitization to the hapten diphenylcyclopropenone (DPC). The CDR3 nucleotides read TGTGCCAGCAGTTTCCCTCCGGGACAGGTTGCAACTAATGAAAAACTGTTTTTT. It codes for CASSFPPGQVATNEKLFF.